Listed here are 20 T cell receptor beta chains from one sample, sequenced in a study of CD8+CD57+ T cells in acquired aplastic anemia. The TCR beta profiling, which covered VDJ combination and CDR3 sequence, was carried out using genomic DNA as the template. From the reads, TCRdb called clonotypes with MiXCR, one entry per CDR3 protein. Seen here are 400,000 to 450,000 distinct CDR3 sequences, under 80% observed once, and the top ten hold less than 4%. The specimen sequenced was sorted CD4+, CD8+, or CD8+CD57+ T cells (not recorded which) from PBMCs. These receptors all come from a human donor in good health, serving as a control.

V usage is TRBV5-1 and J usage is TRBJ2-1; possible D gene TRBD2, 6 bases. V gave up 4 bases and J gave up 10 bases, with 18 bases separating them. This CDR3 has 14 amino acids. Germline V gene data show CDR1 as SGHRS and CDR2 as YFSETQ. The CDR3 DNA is TGCGCCAGCAGCGTAGATGGGAGGAGGGCCGAGCAGTTCTTC. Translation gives CASSVDGRRAEQFF.

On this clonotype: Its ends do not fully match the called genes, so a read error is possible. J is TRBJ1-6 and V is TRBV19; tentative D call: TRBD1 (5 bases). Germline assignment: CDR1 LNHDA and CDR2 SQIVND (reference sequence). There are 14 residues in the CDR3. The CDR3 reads CASTRAGRDSPPHF. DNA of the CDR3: TGTGCCAGTACTAGGGCGGGACGGGATTCCCCCCCCCACTTT.

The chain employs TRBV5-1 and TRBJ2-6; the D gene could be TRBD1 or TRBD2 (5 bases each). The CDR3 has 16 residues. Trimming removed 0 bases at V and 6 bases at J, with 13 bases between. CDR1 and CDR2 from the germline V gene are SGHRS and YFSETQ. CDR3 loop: CASSLAGQGMANVLTF. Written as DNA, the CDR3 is TGCGCCAGCAGCTTGGCGGGGCAAGGCATGGCCAACGTCCTGACTTTC.

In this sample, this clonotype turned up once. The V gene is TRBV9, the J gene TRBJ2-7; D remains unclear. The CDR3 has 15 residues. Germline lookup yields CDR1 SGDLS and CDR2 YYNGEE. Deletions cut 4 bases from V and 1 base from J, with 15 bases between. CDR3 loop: CASSLSAQPSYEQYF. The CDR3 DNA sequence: TGTGCCAGCAGCCTGAGCGCGCAGCCGTCCTACGAGCAGTACTTC.

CDR3 amino acids: CASSHRSGAFF. The CDR3 region has the DNA TGTGCCAGTAGTCACCGTTCAGGTGCTTTCTTT. The chain links TRBV19 to TRBJ1-1; D is uncertain. Germline assignment: CDR1 LNHDA and CDR2 SQIVND (reference sequence). The length of the CDR3 is 11 residues. Trimming pared 5 bases from V and 11 bases from J, leaving 12 bases between.

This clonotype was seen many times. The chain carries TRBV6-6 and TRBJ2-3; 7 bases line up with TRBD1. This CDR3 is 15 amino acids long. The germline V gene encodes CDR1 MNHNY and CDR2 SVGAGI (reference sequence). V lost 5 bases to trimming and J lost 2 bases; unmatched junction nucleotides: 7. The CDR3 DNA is TGTGCCAGCAGTCCCCGGACAGGAAACACAGATACGCAGTATTTT. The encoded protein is CASSPRTGNTDTQYF.

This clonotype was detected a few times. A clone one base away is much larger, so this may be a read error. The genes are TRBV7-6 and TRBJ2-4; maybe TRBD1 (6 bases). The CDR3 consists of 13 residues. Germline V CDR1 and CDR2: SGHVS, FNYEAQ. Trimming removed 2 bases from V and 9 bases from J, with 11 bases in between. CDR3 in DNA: TGTGCCAGCAGCTTAATTCAGGGGAGCATTCAGTACTTC. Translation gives CASSLIQGSIQYF.

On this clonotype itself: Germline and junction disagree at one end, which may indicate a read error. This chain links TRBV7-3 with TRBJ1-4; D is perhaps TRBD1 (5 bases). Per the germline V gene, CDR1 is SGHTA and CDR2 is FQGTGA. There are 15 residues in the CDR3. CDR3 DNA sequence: TGCGCCAGCAGCTCTGGGAGGGGCGATGAAGCAAACCTGTTTTTT. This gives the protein CASSSGRGDEANLFF.

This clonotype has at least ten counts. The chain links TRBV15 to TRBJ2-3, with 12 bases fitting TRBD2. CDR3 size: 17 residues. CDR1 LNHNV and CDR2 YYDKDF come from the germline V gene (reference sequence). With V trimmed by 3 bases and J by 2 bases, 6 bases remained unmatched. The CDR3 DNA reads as TGTGCCACCAGCAGGGCACTAGCGGGGGGATCCACAGATACGCAGTATTTT. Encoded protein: CATSRALAGGSTDTQYF.

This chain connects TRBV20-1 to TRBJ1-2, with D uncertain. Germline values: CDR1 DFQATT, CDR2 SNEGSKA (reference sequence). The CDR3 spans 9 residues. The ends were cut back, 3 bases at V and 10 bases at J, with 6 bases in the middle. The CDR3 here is CSARADYTF. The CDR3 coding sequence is TGCAGTGCTAGGGCGGACTACACCTTC.

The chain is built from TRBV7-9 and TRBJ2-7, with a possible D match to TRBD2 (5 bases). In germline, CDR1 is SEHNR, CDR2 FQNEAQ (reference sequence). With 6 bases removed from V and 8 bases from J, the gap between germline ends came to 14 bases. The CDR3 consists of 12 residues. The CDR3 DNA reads TGTGCCAGCAGTTCTAGCAAATACAAGCAGTACTTC. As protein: CASSSSKYKQYF.

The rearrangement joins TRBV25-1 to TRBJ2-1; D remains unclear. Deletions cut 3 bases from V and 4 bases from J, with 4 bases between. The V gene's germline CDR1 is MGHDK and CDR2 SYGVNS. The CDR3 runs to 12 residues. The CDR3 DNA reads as TGTGCCAGCAGTGACACGTACAATGAGCAGTTCTTC. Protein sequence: CASSDTYNEQFF.

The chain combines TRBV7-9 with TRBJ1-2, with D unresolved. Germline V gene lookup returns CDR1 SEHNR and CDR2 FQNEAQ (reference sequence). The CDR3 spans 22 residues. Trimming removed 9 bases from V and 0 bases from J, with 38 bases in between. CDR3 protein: CASSPLRIDRPHPLPTNYGYTF. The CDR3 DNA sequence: TGTGCCAGTAGTCCACTGCGGATAGACCGCCCCCACCCCTTGCCCACTAACTATGGCTACACCTTC.

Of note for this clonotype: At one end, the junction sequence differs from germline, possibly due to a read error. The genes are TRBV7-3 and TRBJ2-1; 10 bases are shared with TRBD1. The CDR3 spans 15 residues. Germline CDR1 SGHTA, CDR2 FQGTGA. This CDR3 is CASSLGQGGGDEQFF. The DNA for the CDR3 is TGTGCCAGTAGCTTAGGACAGGGGGGAGGAGATGAGCAGTTCTTC.

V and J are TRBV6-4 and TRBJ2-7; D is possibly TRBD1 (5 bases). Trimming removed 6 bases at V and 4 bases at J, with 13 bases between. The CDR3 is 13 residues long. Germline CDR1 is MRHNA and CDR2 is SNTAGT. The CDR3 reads CASSGHQHYEQYF. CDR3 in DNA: TGTGCCAGCAGCGGACACCAACATTACGAGCAGTACTTC.

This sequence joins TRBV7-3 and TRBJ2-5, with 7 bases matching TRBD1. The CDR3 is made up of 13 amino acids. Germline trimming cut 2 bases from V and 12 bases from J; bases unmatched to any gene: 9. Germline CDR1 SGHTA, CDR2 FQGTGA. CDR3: CASSLVTGQAEYF. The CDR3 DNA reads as TGTGCCAGCAGCTTAGTAACTGGACAGGCCGAGTACTTC.

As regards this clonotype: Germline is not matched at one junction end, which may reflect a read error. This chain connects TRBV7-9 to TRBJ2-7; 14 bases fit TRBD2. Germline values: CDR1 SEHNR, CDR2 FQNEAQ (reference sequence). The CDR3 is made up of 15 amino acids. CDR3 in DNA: TGCGCCAGCAGCCCAGGGACTAGCGGGGGCTACGAGCAGTACTTC. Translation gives CASSPGTSGGYEQYF.

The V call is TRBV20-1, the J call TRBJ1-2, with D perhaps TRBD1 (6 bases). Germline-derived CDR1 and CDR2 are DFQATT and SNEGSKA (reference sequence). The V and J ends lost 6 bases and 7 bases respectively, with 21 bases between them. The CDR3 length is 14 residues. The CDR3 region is CSATPTIGTSGYTF. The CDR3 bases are TGCAGTGCCACGCCAACAATAGGGACATCTGGCTACACCTTC.

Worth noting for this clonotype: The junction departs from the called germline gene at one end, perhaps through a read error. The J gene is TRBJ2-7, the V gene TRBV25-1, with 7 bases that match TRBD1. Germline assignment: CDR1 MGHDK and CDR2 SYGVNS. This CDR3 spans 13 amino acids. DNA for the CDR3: TGTGCCAGGAGTGTGGCAGGGGGCTACGAGCAGTACTTC. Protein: CARSVAGGYEQYF.

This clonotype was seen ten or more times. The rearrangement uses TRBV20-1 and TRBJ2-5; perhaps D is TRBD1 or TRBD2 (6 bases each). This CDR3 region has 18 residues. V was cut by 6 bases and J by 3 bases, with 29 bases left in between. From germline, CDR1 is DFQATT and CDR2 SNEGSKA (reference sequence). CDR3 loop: CSAMKGGPLLPAKETQYF. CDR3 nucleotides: TGCAGTGCCATGAAGGGGGGTCCGCTTCTCCCCGCCAAAGAGACCCAGTACTTC.